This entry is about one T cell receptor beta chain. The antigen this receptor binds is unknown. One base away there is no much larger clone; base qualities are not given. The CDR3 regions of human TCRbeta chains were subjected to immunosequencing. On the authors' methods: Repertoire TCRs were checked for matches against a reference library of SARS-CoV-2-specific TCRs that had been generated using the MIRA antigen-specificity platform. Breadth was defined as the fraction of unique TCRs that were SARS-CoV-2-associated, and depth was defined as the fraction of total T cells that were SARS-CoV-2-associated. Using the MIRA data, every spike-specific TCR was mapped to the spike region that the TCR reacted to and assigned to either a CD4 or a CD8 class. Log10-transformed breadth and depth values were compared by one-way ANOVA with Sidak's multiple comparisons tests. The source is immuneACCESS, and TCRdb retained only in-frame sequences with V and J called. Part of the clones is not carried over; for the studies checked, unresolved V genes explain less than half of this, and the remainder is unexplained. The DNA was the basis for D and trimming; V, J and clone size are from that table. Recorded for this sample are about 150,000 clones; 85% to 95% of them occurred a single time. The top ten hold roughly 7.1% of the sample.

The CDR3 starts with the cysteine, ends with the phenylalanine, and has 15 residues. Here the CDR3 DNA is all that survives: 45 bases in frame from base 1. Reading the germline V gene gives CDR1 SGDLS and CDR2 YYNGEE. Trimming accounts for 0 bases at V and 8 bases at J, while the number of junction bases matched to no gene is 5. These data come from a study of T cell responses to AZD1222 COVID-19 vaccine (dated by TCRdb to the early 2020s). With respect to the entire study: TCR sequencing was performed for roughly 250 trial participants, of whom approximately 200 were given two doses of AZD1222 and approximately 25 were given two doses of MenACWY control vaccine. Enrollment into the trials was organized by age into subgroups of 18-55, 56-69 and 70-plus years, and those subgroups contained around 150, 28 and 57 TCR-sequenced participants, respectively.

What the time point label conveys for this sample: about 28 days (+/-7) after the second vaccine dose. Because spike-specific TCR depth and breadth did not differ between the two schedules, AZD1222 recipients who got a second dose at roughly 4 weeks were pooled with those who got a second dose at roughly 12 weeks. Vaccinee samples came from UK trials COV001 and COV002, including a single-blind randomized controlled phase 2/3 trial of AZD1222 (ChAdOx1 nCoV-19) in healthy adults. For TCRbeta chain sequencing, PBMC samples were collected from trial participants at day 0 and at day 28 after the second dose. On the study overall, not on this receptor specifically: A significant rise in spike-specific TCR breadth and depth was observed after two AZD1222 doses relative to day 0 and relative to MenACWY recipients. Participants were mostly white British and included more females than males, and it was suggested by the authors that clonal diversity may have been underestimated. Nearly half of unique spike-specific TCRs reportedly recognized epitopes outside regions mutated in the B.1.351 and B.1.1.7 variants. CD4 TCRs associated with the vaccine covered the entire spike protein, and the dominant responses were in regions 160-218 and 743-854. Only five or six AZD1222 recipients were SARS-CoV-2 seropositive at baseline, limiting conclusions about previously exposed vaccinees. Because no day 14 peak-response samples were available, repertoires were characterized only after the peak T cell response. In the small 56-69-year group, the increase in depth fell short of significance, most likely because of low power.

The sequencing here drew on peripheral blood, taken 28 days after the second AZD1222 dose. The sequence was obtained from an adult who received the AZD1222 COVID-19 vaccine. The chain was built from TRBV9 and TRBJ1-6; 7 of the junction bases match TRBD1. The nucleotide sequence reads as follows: TGTGCCAGCAGCGTAGGAGACAGGGTGGATTCACCCCTCCACTTT. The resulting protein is CASSVGDRVDSPLHF.